This TCR beta chain appears in the sequencing data of a study of patients and donors after allogeneic stem cell transplantation. With 3 bases clipped from V and 3 bases from J, the junction kept 11 bases outside the gene matches. In germline, CDR1 is LGHNA, CDR2 YSLEER. This CDR3 contains 18 residues. One entry per CDR3 protein results from TCRdb running MiXCR on the RT-PCR reads. The top ten hold 33% of the sample, which has approximately 200,000 distinct CDR3 sequences, less than 45% seen once. Sequenced material: blood, either unsorted or a sorted T cell fraction (not recorded which). The clonotype originates from a human donor who was either an allogeneic HSCT recipient or a stem cell or donor lymphocyte infusion donor (not recorded which). It is not recorded whose cells these are; they may come from a transplant donor. This chain links TRBV4-3 with TRBJ2-1; TRBD2 agrees at 10 bases. The CDR3 reads CASSHPPTSGWVYNEQFF. The CDR3 DNA sequence: TGCGCCAGCAGCCACCCCCCGACTAGCGGGTGGGTCTACAATGAGCAGTTCTTC.